These T cell receptor beta chains were read from a single sample in a study of cytotoxic CD8 clonotypes in ibrutinib-treated CLL. The protocol was immunoSEQ multiplex PCR, while the TCRdb copy is restricted to in-frame clones and leaves out a portion. The table includes approximately 140,000 clones, about 91% detected once. The sequences come from PBMCs, collected after 12 months of ibrutinib treatment. The receptors here all came from a human donor with chronic lymphocytic leukemia. Both conserved end residues are part of each CDR3. D genes are given only for firm matches. Clone size is stated in some rows and not others, as once, few, many or a class when expanded.

CDR3 DNA: TGTGCCAGCAGTGAAGGTGGAAACACCATATATTTT; CDR3 protein: CASSEGGNTIYF; V gene: TRBV25-1; J gene: TRBJ1-3; D gene: -; clone size: -
CDR3 DNA: TGCGCCAGCAGCGACGTGTCAGGGGCCCAAGAGACCCAGTACTTC; CDR3 protein: CASSDVSGAQETQYF; V gene: TRBV5-1; J gene: TRBJ2-5; D gene: -; clone size: -
CDR3 DNA: TGCGCCAGCAGCGGCAGGGGAGACACCGGGGAGCTGTTTTTT; CDR3 protein: CASSGRGDTGELFF; V gene: TRBV5-1; J gene: TRBJ2-2; D gene: -; clone size: -
CDR3 DNA: TGTGCCAGCAGTTTAAGAGATTGGGACAGGGGGCATCAGCCCCAGCATTTT; CDR3 protein: CASSLRDWDRGHQPQHF; V gene: TRBV28; J gene: TRBJ1-5; D gene: TRBD1; clone size: once
CDR3 DNA: TGTGCCAGCTCGTCTCTAGCGGGAAGTGGGGATGAGCAGTTCTTC; CDR3 protein: CASSSLAGSGDEQFF; V gene: TRBV18; J gene: TRBJ2-1; D gene: TRBD2; clone size: -
CDR3 DNA: TGTGCCAGCAGCGACAGGGGGGATGGTGAAAAACTGTTTTTT; CDR3 protein: CASSDRGDGEKLFF; V gene: TRBV9; J gene: TRBJ1-4; D gene: TRBD1; clone size: -
CDR3 DNA: TGCGCCAGCAGCTTGGCGACTGGGCTAGCGGGACTGGGGTCCTACAATGAGCAGTTCTTC; CDR3 protein: CASSLATGLAGLGSYNEQFF; V gene: TRBV5-1; J gene: TRBJ2-1; D gene: TRBD2; clone size: -
CDR3 DNA: TGTGCCAGCAGGAAGCAGAGGGGCACCGGGGAGCTGTTTTTT; CDR3 protein: CASRKQRGTGELFF; V gene: TRBV6-5; J gene: TRBJ2-2; D gene: -; clone size: -
CDR3 DNA: TGCAGCGTTTATGGCGGGAGGGCGGCAGGCGAGCAGTACTTC; CDR3 protein: CSVYGGRAAGEQYF; V gene: TRBV29-1; J gene: TRBJ2-7; D gene: TRBD2; clone size: -
CDR3 DNA: TGTGCCAGCAGTCCGGGACAGGGAAAAGGTCGCGCCCAAAGGGATGAGCAGTTCTTC; CDR3 protein: CASSPGQGKGRAQRDEQFF; V gene: TRBV7-9; J gene: TRBJ2-1; D gene: TRBD1; clone size: -
CDR3 DNA: TGTGCCAGCAGTTACGGGCAGGTCGACACTGAAGCTTTCTTT; CDR3 protein: CASSYGQVDTEAFF; V gene: TRBV6-5; J gene: TRBJ1-1; D gene: -; clone size: -
CDR3 DNA: TGTGCCAGCAGCCTTAATGGACGTCAGCCCCAGCATTTT; CDR3 protein: CASSLNGRQPQHF; V gene: TRBV27; J gene: TRBJ1-5; D gene: -; clone size: -
CDR3 DNA: TGTGCCAGCAGCTTACCTGGGCGGCCTGGGGAGACCCAGTACTTC; CDR3 protein: CASSLPGRPGETQYF; V gene: TRBV7-8; J gene: TRBJ2-5; D gene: -; clone size: -
CDR3 DNA: TGTGCCAGTAGACGACTAGCGGGAGACACCGGGGAGCTGTTTTTT; CDR3 protein: CASRRLAGDTGELFF; V gene: TRBV19; J gene: TRBJ2-2; D gene: TRBD2; clone size: -
CDR3 DNA: TGTGCCAGCACGCGACTAGCGAACACCGGGGAGCTGTTTTTT; CDR3 protein: CASTRLANTGELFF; V gene: TRBV28; J gene: TRBJ2-2; D gene: -; clone size: few
CDR3 DNA: TGTGCCAAAAAGGGGGGGAAAGTCTCTAACTATGGCTACACCTTC; CDR3 protein: CAKKGGKVSNYGYTF; V gene: TRBV28; J gene: TRBJ1-2; D gene: -; clone size: -
CDR3 DNA: TGTGCCAGCAGTTACCCCGACAGGGGGCAAGAGACCCAGTACTTC; CDR3 protein: CASSYPDRGQETQYF; V gene: TRBV6-7; J gene: TRBJ2-5; D gene: TRBD1; clone size: -
CDR3 DNA: TGTGCCAGCAGAAACAACGGTGGGACTGAAGCTTTCTTT; CDR3 protein: CASRNNGGTEAFF; V gene: TRBV28; J gene: TRBJ1-1; D gene: -; clone size: once
CDR3 DNA: TGTGCCAGCAGCTTCGGACTAGCGCGCCAACCCGGGGGTACGCAGTATTTT; CDR3 protein: CASSFGLARQPGGTQYF; V gene: TRBV7-9; J gene: TRBJ2-3; D gene: TRBD2; clone size: -
CDR3 DNA: TGTGCCAGCAGTCACGGGACTGCCGTGGGCTACACCTTC; CDR3 protein: CASSHGTAVGYTF; V gene: TRBV6-5; J gene: TRBJ1-2; D gene: -; clone size: -